The sequence of this T cell receptor (beta chain) was determined in a study of T cell responses to AZD1222 COVID-19 vaccine. The junction had 4 bases not matched to a gene; V was cut back by 8 bases and J by 2 bases. Germline V gene data show CDR1 as KGHSH and CDR2 as LQKENI. This CDR3 contains 13 residues. General study results and limits: Close to half of spike-specific TCRs reportedly recognize unmutated variant regions.

The data were produced by immunoSEQ multiplex PCR, yet TCRdb's version contains in-frame clones alone and is incomplete. The sample consists of about 150,000 clones, 92% of them appearing once. As concerns this clone: Its antigen is undetermined.

This receptor was obtained from an adult who received the AZD1222 COVID-19 vaccine. The sample in question was peripheral blood, obtained 28 days after the second AZD1222 dose. This chain uses TRBV18 with TRBJ1-1; TRBD1 matches at 8 bases. CDR3 in amino acids: CASGQGSNTEAFF. CDR3 nucleotide sequence: TGTGCCAGCGGACAGGGATCTAACACTGAAGCTTTCTTT.